This TCR beta chain was documented in a study of blood T cell repertoires in COVID-19. Looking at the study overall: The United States, Italy and Spain provided the acute and convalescent COVID-19 samples. Sources were T cells, B-cell-depleted T cells, or PBMCs; the material itself was cDNA or gDNA.

The CDR3 is 11 residues long. Germline loops: CDR1 MNHEY, CDR2 SVGEGT. V was pared by 5 bases and J by 6 bases, with 7 bases between. Original data processing: Amplification of reference gene primers was used by the study to estimate nucleated cell counts. Sequencing was performed with immunoSEQ multiplex PCR; in TCRdb, only in-frame clones are kept and a portion is missing. V and J calls and clone size are those listed in that table; D and trimming were worked out from the DNA. The sample includes approximately 30,000 clones, about 90% of them seen just once. The TCR sequence derives from a man between 65 and 85 years old with active or convalescent COVID-19. The chain joins TRBV6-2 or TRBV6-3 to TRBJ1-2, with a possible D match to TRBD1 (6 bases). Input material: peripheral blood. The CDR3 loop is CASSRQDGYTF. In nucleotides, the CDR3 is TGTGCCAGCAGTCGACAGGATGGCTACACCTTC.